This TCR beta chain was captured by sequencing in a study of cytomegalovirus exposure and HLA in healthy donors. Broader study findings: HLA-A and HLA-B allele assignments for most subjects were reportedly predicted accurately using TCR beta sequences.

In the PCR, 60 Vbeta and 13 Jbeta primers were used. Method: immunoSEQ multiplex PCR; TCRdb's copy keeps in-frame clones and lacks some. The sample yields fewer than 200,000 clones, roughly 72% seen once. Comment on this clone: Its specificity is unknown.

Trimming cost V 8 bases and J 2 bases, with 20 bases left between them. Germline V lookup: CDR1 SEHNR, CDR2 FQNEAQ (reference sequence). The CDR3 spans 16 residues. Sequenced: PBMCs. The TCR was taken from a man in his forties or fifties in good health and CMV-seropositive. This chain connects TRBV7-9 to TRBJ2-3, with D unclear. The CDR3 DNA follows: TGTGCCAGCCAGCCATTGGGCACCTCTGACACAGATACGCAGTATTTT. Its translation is CASQPLGTSDTDTQYF.